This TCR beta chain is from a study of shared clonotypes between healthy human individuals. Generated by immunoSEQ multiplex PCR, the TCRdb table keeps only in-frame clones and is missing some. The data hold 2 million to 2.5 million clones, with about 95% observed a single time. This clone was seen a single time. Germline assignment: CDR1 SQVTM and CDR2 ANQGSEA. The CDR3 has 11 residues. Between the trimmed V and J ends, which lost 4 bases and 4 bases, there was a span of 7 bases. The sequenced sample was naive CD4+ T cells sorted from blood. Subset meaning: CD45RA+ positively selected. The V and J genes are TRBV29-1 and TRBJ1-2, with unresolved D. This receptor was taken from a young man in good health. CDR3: CSVAPSYGYTF. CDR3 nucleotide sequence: TGCAGCGTTGCCCCCAGCTATGGCTACACCTTC.